What follows is one T cell receptor beta chain and its context. The antigen is unknown. This sample is drawn from a study of cytomegalovirus exposure and HLA in healthy donors. General study points: Differences between HLA loci emerged in a later analysis of TCR association rates, with DRB1 most and HLA-C fewest. Evidence from a later analysis indicated that most CMV-associated TCR beta chains looked HLA-restricted. Later, an analysis found that common viral pathogens appeared to be linked with several of the most significant clusters.

The PCR contained 60 Vbeta and 13 Jbeta primers. Clones were sequenced by immunoSEQ multiplex PCR, and TCRdb holds only the in-frame ones, with some missing. The sample has approximately 50,000 clones, about 57% seen once. This CDR3 spans 16 amino acids. CDR1 is GTSNPN and CDR2 is SVGIG in the germline V gene (reference sequence). V shed 0 bases and J shed 0 bases, with 12 bases lying between them. The chain has TRBV30 and TRBJ1-3; TRBD1 is a possible D gene (5 bases). The sample consisted of PBMCs. This clonotype originated in a human donor in good health. The CDR3 region is CAWSVPGVSSGNTIYF. The DNA for the CDR3 is TGTGCCTGGAGTGTGCCGGGGGTGAGCTCTGGAAACACCATATATTTT.